This T cell receptor (beta chain) was profiled in a study of blood T cell repertoires in COVID-19. At the level of the study: Samples of COVID-19 (acute and convalescent) were obtained from the United States, Italy and Spain. The cDNA or gDNA used as material had been derived from T cells, B-cell-depleted T cells, or PBMCs.

This CDR3 is 18 amino acids long. V dropped 4 bases and J dropped 3; count of bases not matched to a gene: 11. The germline V gene encodes CDR1 SGHRS and CDR2 YFSETQ. Seattle cases were enrolled at active infection and followed longitudinally. How the authors handled the data: Amplifying reference gene primers gave estimates of nucleated cell counts. Only in-frame clones appear in the TCRdb table, and some are missing; sequencing was by immunoSEQ multiplex PCR. V, J and clone size are those of that table, while D and trimming were read from the DNA. The sample lists approximately 350,000 clones, 88% occurring once.

The clonotype was recovered from a woman in her seventies with COVID-19, enrolled during active disease. Specimen: peripheral blood. V usage is TRBV5-1 and J usage is TRBJ2-6; 9 positions match TRBD1. CDR3 protein: CASSLRTGDPIGANVLTF. CDR3 coding DNA: TGCGCCAGCAGCCTCAGGACAGGGGATCCCATTGGGGCCAACGTCCTGACTTTC.